Below are 26 T cell receptor beta chains sequenced from a single sample in a study of T cell responses to AZD1222 COVID-19 vaccine. Using immunoSEQ multiplex PCR, the repertoire was profiled, and TCRdb retains in-frame clones only, with some absent. The repertoire holds approximately 100,000 clones, with around 90% as singletons. The sample consisted of peripheral blood, taken on day 0 of MenACWY control vaccination. These receptors were taken from an adult in good health.

The V call is TRBV9, the J call TRBJ1-2; 9 positions agree with TRBD1. The CDR3 covers 13 residues. The J segment lost 6 bases and the V segment lost 3 bases, leaving 3 bases of the junction unmatched. Germline V gene lookup returns CDR1 SGDLS and CDR2 YYNGEE. The CDR3 sequence: CASSARQGDGYTF. The CDR3 nucleotides are TGTGCCAGCAGCGCCCGACAGGGGGATGGCTACACCTTC.

This clone was seen a few times. The rearrangement joins TRBV5-1 to TRBJ2-7; possibly TRBD1 for D (6 bases). The CDR3 consists of 12 residues. The V gene lost 3 bases and the J gene lost 6 bases, with 10 bases spanning the gap. Germline loops: CDR1 SGHRS, CDR2 YFSETQ. This CDR3 reads CASSSQGGEQYF. CDR3 nucleotides: TGCGCCAGCAGCTCACAGGGTGGCGAGCAGTACTTC.

The gene calls are TRBV5-6 and TRBJ1-1; D unclear. Trimming stripped 2 bases from V and 11 bases from J, with 16 bases between. The CDR3 is 13 amino acids. Germline values: CDR1 SGHDT, CDR2 YYEEEE. CDR3 sequence (DNA): TGTGCCAGCAGCTTTTCTTTGGCCACGTATGCTTTCTTT. Translating it yields CASSFSLATYAFF.

The V gene is TRBV4-3, the J gene TRBJ1-6; D is uncertain. The CDR3 loop spans 13 amino acids. Germline V gene data show CDR1 as LGHNA and CDR2 as YSLEER. V was trimmed by 1 base and J by 7 bases, leaving 5 bases between them. For the CDR3, the DNA is TGCGCCAGCAGCCAAGCCGGGAATTCACCCCTCCACTTT. Protein product: CASSQAGNSPLHF.

The chain uses TRBV15 and TRBJ2-3; 8 positions agree with TRBD2. The germline gives CDR1 LNHNV, CDR2 YYDKDF (reference sequence). The V gene end was trimmed by 5 bases and the J gene end by 4 bases; junction bases not matched to a gene: 8. The CDR3 has 15 amino acids. The CDR3 nucleotides are TGTGCCACCAGCGGGGGACTAGGTCCTTCAGATACGCAGTATTTT. It encodes CATSGGLGPSDTQYF.

This clone was picked up a small number of times. The V call is TRBV5-5, the J call TRBJ1-2; no firm D call. Between the trimmed V and J ends, which lost 0 bases and 3 bases, there was a span of 6 bases. Germline CDR1 SGHKS, CDR2 YYEKEE (reference sequence). The CDR3 runs to 13 residues. CDR3 in DNA: TGTGCCAGCAGCTTGGTTGGGGACTATGGCTACACCTTC. Amino acid sequence: CASSLVGDYGYTF.

This rearrangement joins TRBV5-4 to TRBJ1-2; D is uncertain. This CDR3 spans 14 amino acids. Germline assignment: CDR1 SGHNT and CDR2 YYREEE (reference sequence). V was trimmed by 0 bases and J by 4 bases, leaving 10 bases between them. CDR3 region: CASSLVPGIYGYTF. The CDR3, as DNA: TGTGCCAGCAGCTTGGTGCCGGGGATCTATGGCTACACCTTC.

J is TRBJ2-3 and V is TRBV13, with D unclear. V shed 5 bases and J shed 2 bases, with 11 bases lying between them. The CDR3 runs to 14 residues. From germline, CDR1 is PRHDT and CDR2 FYEKMQ (reference sequence). CDR3: CASSPRVYTDTQYF. CDR3 nucleotides: TGTGCCAGCAGCCCTCGGGTCTACACAGATACGCAGTATTTT.

The gene calls are TRBV28 and TRBJ1-1; D remains ambiguous. The CDR3 length is 17 residues. Germline loops: CDR1 MDHEN, CDR2 SYDVKM. Trimming pared 2 bases from V and 2 bases from J, leaving 18 bases between. CDR3: CASSLEGPWAENTEAFF. The CDR3 bases are TGTGCCAGCAGTTTAGAGGGTCCCTGGGCCGAAAACACTGAAGCTTTCTTT.

The rearrangement uses TRBV20-1 and TRBJ1-3, with 8 bases fitting TRBD1. The germline V gene encodes CDR1 DFQATT and CDR2 SNEGSKA (reference sequence). CDR3 size: 16 residues. V was clipped by 3 bases and J by 3 bases; unmatched bases: 10. Here the CDR3 reads CSASLGQGALGNTIYF. DNA of the CDR3: TGCAGTGCTAGTTTAGGGCAGGGGGCGCTTGGAAACACCATATATTTT.

J is TRBJ2-1 and V is TRBV7-2; weak D call: TRBD2 (6 bases). Germline CDR1 SGHTA, CDR2 FQGNSA. Trimming took off 4 bases at V and 4 bases at J, with 17 bases between the two ends. There are 16 residues in the CDR3. The CDR3 protein is CASSYLSGERYNEQFF. CDR3 DNA sequence: TGTGCCAGCAGCTACCTCTCGGGGGAGAGGTACAATGAGCAGTTCTTC.

This chain uses TRBV28 with TRBJ2-7; TRBD1 might be the D (6 bases). There are 13 residues in the CDR3. CDR1 is MDHEN and CDR2 is SYDVKM in the germline V gene. Trimming took 5 bases from V and 9 from J, leaving 17 bases between them. The CDR3 region is CASSVTPTGGQYF. In nucleotides, the CDR3 is TGTGCCAGCAGTGTCACACCGACAGGCGGGCAGTACTTC. Full variable domain (remainder filled in from reference TRBV28 and TRBJ2-7): DVKVTQSSRYLVKRTGEKVFLECVQDMDHENMFWYRQDPGLGLRLIYFSYDVKMKEKGDIPEGYSVSREKKERFSLILESASTNQTSMYLCASSVTPTGGQYFGPGTRLTVT.

This rearrangement joins TRBV7-8 to TRBJ2-1, with TRBD2 matching over 12 bases. Germline-derived CDR1 and CDR2 are SGHVS and FQNEAQ. The CDR3 loop spans 16 amino acids. The V segment lost 6 bases and the J segment 9 bases; nucleotides outside the gene matches: 12. As DNA, the CDR3 is TGTGCCAGCAGTTCCTCTAGCGGGGGGGCAAATGGTGAGCAGTTCTTC. Translating it yields CASSSSSGGANGEQFF.

This clone was picked up one time. The rearrangement joins TRBV28 to TRBJ1-1; D remains unclear. In germline, CDR1 is MDHEN, CDR2 SYDVKM. Trimming left V 5 bases short and J 7 bases short, with 11 bases between. The CDR3 is 12 amino acids. The CDR3 sequence: CASSQTLLEAFF. In DNA form, the CDR3 reads TGTGCCAGCAGTCAGACACTGCTTGAAGCTTTCTTT.

This chain uses TRBV4-1 with TRBJ1-5; TRBD1 is a possible D gene (6 bases). This CDR3 is built from 15 residues. Trimming removed 3 bases at V and 4 bases at J, with 13 bases between. Germline CDR1 and CDR2: MGHRA and YSYEKL. In DNA form, the CDR3 reads TGCGCCAGCAGCCAGGCCGGGACACTTAATCAGCCCCAGCATTTT. Translating it yields CASSQAGTLNQPQHF.

The rearrangement links TRBV6-5 to TRBJ2-7; D perhaps matches TRBD2 (5 bases). The germline gives CDR1 MNHEY, CDR2 SVGAGI. The V end was cut by 2 bases, the J end by 5 bases, with 13 bases between. This CDR3 region has 14 residues. For the CDR3, the DNA is TGTGCCAGCAGTTACGGCGGGTGGGGTAACGAGCAGTACTTC. This gives the protein CASSYGGWGNEQYF.

The chain has TRBV27 and TRBJ2-7, with 9 bases that match TRBD2. The CDR3 is made up of 16 amino acids. The V gene end was trimmed by 5 bases and the J gene end by 0 bases; junction bases not matched to a gene: 8. The germline V gene encodes CDR1 MNHEY and CDR2 SMNVEV (reference sequence). The CDR3 loop is CASSPPTSGGSYEQYF. CDR3 DNA: TGTGCCAGCAGTCCACCGACTAGCGGAGGCTCCTACGAGCAGTACTTC.

This chain uses TRBV12-3 or TRBV12-4 with TRBJ1-2, with D unresolved. CDR3 length equals 12 residues. Trimming took off 6 bases at V and 7 bases at J, with 12 bases between the two ends. CDR3: CASSLRSAGYTF. In nucleotides, the CDR3 is TGTGCCAGCAGCCTAAGAAGTGCTGGCTACACCTTC.

The chain uses TRBV11-3 and TRBJ2-3, with no clear D. Germline loops: CDR1 SGHNT, CDR2 YENEEA. CDR3 length: 13 amino acids. Trimming took off 4 bases at V and 4 bases at J, with 9 bases between the two ends. For the CDR3, the DNA is TGTGCCAGCAGCTCCCCCCGAGCAGATACGCAGTATTTT. Protein product: CASSSPRADTQYF. The complete variable domain, with remaining parts taken from reference TRBV11-3 and TRBJ2-3, reads EAGVVQSPRYKIIEKKQPVAFWCNPISGHNTLYWYLQNLGQGPELLIRYENEEAVDDSQLPKDRFSAERLKGVDSTLKIQPAELGDSAVYLCASSSPRADTQYFGPGTRLTVL.

The rearrangement links TRBV5-3 to TRBJ1-5, with D hard to call. TRBV5-3 has ORF status, its function being uncertain. This CDR3 is 16 amino acids long. Trimming stripped 0 bases from V and 7 bases from J, with 17 bases between. CDR3 sequence: CARSLGAPLEVQPQHF. The CDR3 DNA follows: TGTGCCAGAAGCTTGGGGGCCCCTTTAGAGGTCCAGCCCCAGCATTTT.

V usage is TRBV15 and J usage is TRBJ2-7; 8 bases match TRBD1. Germline V CDR1 and CDR2: LNHNV, YYDKDF (reference sequence). The CDR3 is 13 residues long. Trimming at V came to 5 bases and at J to 6 bases, leaving 6 bases not matched to a gene. CDR3: CATSRGQGREQYF. In nucleotides, the CDR3 is TGTGCCACCAGCCGCGGACAGGGACGCGAGCAGTACTTC.

This chain links TRBV19 with TRBJ2-2, with 7 bases that match TRBD1. J gave up 6 bases and V 4 bases, and 14 bases lay outside the gene matches. From germline, CDR1 is LNHDA and CDR2 SQIVND (reference sequence). The CDR3 covers 17 residues. This CDR3 reads CASSTRPTGTFSGELFF. DNA of the CDR3: TGTGCCAGTAGTACCCGACCGACAGGGACATTTTCCGGGGAGCTGTTTTTT. Full variable domain (rest looked up from reference TRBV19 and TRBJ2-2): DGGITQSPKYLFRKEGQNVTLSCEQNLNHDAMYWYRQDPGQGLRLIYYSQIVNDFQKGDIAEGYSVSREKKESFPLTVTSAQKNPTAFYLCASSTRPTGTFSGELFFGEGSRLTVL.

This chain connects TRBV5-4 to TRBJ1-2, with D hard to call. The CDR3 totals 15 residues. The germline V gene has CDR1 SGHNT and CDR2 YYREEE (reference sequence). Deletions cut 0 bases from V and 4 bases from J, with 13 bases between. For the CDR3, the DNA is TGTGCCAGCAGCTTGGGGATGGTAGTCCCCTATGGCTACACCTTC. It translates to CASSLGMVVPYGYTF. The entire variable domain, with the rest obtained from reference TRBV5-4 and TRBJ1-2, is as follows: ETGVTQSPTHLIKTRGQQVTLRCSSQSGHNTVSWYQQALGQGPQFIFQYYREEENGRGNFPPRFSGLQFPNYSSELNVNALELDDSALYLCASSLGMVVPYGYTFGSGTRLTVV.

The chain recombines TRBV12-5 with TRBJ1-1, with TRBD1 identical over 7 bases. The CDR3 consists of 13 residues. Unmatched junction bases numbered 8, after V lost 9 bases and J lost 4 bases. Germline assignment: CDR1 LGHNT and CDR2 FRNRAP. The CDR3 DNA reads TGTGCTAGCGGACCCAGGGGGACCACTGAAGCTTTCTTT. It specifies CASGPRGTTEAFF.

The chain couples TRBV10-1 to TRBJ2-3; 9 bases fit TRBD2. The CDR3 runs to 15 residues. From germline, CDR1 is WNHNN and CDR2 SYGVQD (reference sequence). J lost 4 bases, V lost 2 bases, and 4 bases had no gene match. The CDR3 region has the DNA TGCGCCAGCAGTGAGAGTAGCGGGAGCGCAGATACGCAGTATTTT. Translating gives CASSESSGSADTQYF.

Of note for this clone: The sample carries other DNA sequences with the same CDR3. Here the CDR3 reads CASSTGSSYNEQFF. The CDR3 DNA reads as TGTGCCAGCAGCACAGGGAGCTCCTACAATGAGCAGTTCTTC. The chain employs TRBV6-2 or TRBV6-3 and TRBJ2-1; D possibly corresponds to TRBD1 (6 bases). Germline V gives CDR1 MNHEY, CDR2 SVGEGT. The V end lost 6 bases, the J end lost 0 bases, and 9 bases lay between the germline ends. The CDR3 runs 14 residues.